Detailed here is one T cell receptor (beta chain). Trimming left V 3 bases short and J 2 bases short, with 10 bases between. Germline lookup yields CDR1 KGHSH and CDR2 LQKENI. This CDR3 region has 14 residues. This entry comes from a study of control samples from healthy donors and cancer patients. Some clones are missing from TCRdb's copy, which holds only in-frame ones; the method was immunoSEQ multiplex PCR. The sample contains 100,000 or so clones, under 90% of which appear only once. The rearrangement links TRBV18 to TRBJ1-1; D gene ambiguous. The sequence was collected from a woman aged 45-65 years in good health. Sequenced input: blood. The DNA for the CDR3 is TGTGCCAGCTCACCGGCAGGTGGAAACACTGAAGCTTTCTTT. It yields the protein CASSPAGGNTEAFF.